The next 19 T cell receptor beta chains were all read from a single sample in a study of OX40 agonist ivuxolimab in advanced cancers. Sequencing was performed with immunoSEQ multiplex PCR; in TCRdb, only in-frame clones are kept and a portion is missing. Among approximately 77,000 clones, about 89% were seen once, and the ten largest hold around 1.6%. This material consisted of CD4+ or CD8+ T cells sorted from blood, taken in a trial of the OX40 agonist ivuxolimab. These TCRs come from an adult with an advanced solid tumor such as melanoma, head and neck, liver or kidney cancer.

The chain is built from TRBV19 and TRBJ1-2; D is uncertain. The germline gives CDR1 LNHDA, CDR2 SQIVND (reference sequence). V dropped 2 bases and J dropped 2 bases, with 9 bases sitting between them. This CDR3 spans 14 amino acids. This CDR3 reads CASSIMGRNYGYTF. The CDR3 DNA sequence: TGTGCCAGTAGTATAATGGGCAGGAACTATGGCTACACCTTC.

This sequence joins TRBV28 and TRBJ2-7, with 7 bases lining up with TRBD1. The ends lost 5 bases at V and 1 base at J; junction bases unmatched: 8. The germline V gene encodes CDR1 MDHEN and CDR2 SYDVKM. The CDR3 is 15 amino acids. As DNA, the CDR3 is TGTGCCAGCAGTCGGACAGGCAAAATATCCTACGAGCAGTACTTC. It translates to CASSRTGKISYEQYF. The full variable domain, with the rest looked up from reference TRBV28 and TRBJ2-7, is DVKVTQSSRYLVKRTGEKVFLECVQDMDHENMFWYRQDPGLGLRLIYFSYDVKMKEKGDIPEGYSVSREKKERFSLILESASTNQTSMYLCASSRTGKISYEQYFGPGTRLTVT.

This chain connects TRBV5-1 to TRBJ2-3; perhaps TRBD2 as D (6 bases). This CDR3 has 16 amino acids. Trimming cost V 0 bases and J 8 bases, with 19 bases left between them. CDR1 SGHRS and CDR2 YFSETQ come from the germline V gene. CDR3 nucleotide sequence: TGCGCCAGCAGCTTGGGGACGTCGGGAGAGGGGCTTACGCAGTATTTT. As protein: CASSLGTSGEGLTQYF.

The chain recombines TRBV5-1 with TRBJ2-2, with D hard to call. Germline CDR1 reads SGHRS; CDR2 reads YFSETQ. The CDR3 totals 12 residues. The germline V and J ends were trimmed by 3 bases and 4 bases, with 4 bases remaining between them. CDR3 in DNA: TGCGCCAGCAGCTGGGGCACCGGGGAGCTGTTTTTT. This codes for CASSWGTGELFF.

The chain joins TRBV9 to TRBJ2-1; TRBD2 matches at 8 bases. The junction had 7 bases not matched to a gene; V was cut back by 3 bases and J by 8 bases. In germline, CDR1 is SGDLS, CDR2 YYNGEE. The CDR3 is made up of 14 amino acids. The CDR3 DNA follows: TGTGCCAGCAGCGGTGGAGCGGGAGTCCATGAGCAGTTCTTC. It codes for CASSGGAGVHEQFF.

This sequence joins TRBV9 and TRBJ2-3; tentatively, D is TRBD1 (5 bases). Germline CDR1 SGDLS, CDR2 YYNGEE. CDR3 length equals 15 residues. Trimming stripped 0 bases from V and 4 bases from J, with 12 bases between. Here the CDR3 DNA reads TGTGCCAGCAGCGTAGCTCCGAAAGGGGCAGATACGCAGTATTTT. Translating gives CASSVAPKGADTQYF.

The V gene is TRBV5-6, the J gene TRBJ2-7; 11 nucleotides match TRBD1. The germline V gene encodes CDR1 SGHDT and CDR2 YYEEEE. V dropped 4 bases and J dropped 4; count of bases not matched to a gene: 4. The CDR3 runs 14 residues. CDR3 nucleotide sequence: TGTGCCAGCAGCCGGACAGGGGGCATTTACGAGCAGTACTTC. Translating gives CASSRTGGIYEQYF.

This chain connects TRBV6-1 to TRBJ2-5; 7 bases match TRBD2. Germline values: CDR1 MNHNS, CDR2 SASEGT. V dropped 6 bases and J dropped 4; count of bases not matched to a gene: 5. The CDR3 consists of 13 residues. CDR3 region: CASSAGVGETQYF. For the CDR3, the DNA is TGTGCCAGCAGCGCGGGAGTAGGAGAGACCCAGTACTTC.

This chain joins TRBV7-8 and TRBJ2-7, with 7 bases fitting TRBD1. The CDR3 has 13 residues. The trim removed 5 bases at V and 6 bases at J, leaving 7 bases unmatched. Germline-derived CDR1 and CDR2 are SGHVS and FQNEAQ. The CDR3 nucleotides are TGTGCCAGCAGCGGTAGGGGACAGTTCGAGCAGTACTTC. Its protein is CASSGRGQFEQYF.

This chain links TRBV9 with TRBJ2-1, with TRBD2 matching over 8 bases. Germline trimming cut 2 bases from V and 9 bases from J; bases unmatched to any gene: 4. This CDR3 contains 13 residues. Germline lookup yields CDR1 SGDLS and CDR2 YYNGEE. The CDR3 DNA is TGTGCCAGCAGCGTTAGCGGGATGGCTGAGCAGTTCTTC. It codes for CASSVSGMAEQFF.

The CDR3 region is CASSQDREGTVKNIQYF. The CDR3 nucleotides are TGTGCCAGCAGCCAAGATCGGGAAGGGACAGTAAAAAACATTCAGTACTTC. The chain recombines TRBV4-2 with TRBJ2-4; TRBD1 aligns across 7 bases. This CDR3 is 17 amino acids long. The germline CDR1 and CDR2 sequences are LGHNA and YNFKEQ. V was pared by 0 bases and J by 4 bases, with 9 bases of the junction left unmatched.

Only a few counts were recorded for this clone. CDR3 in amino acids: CASSPTRGWKSTDTQYF. The CDR3 region has the DNA TGTGCCAGCAGCCCGACGAGGGGTTGGAAGAGTACAGATACGCAGTATTTT. V usage is TRBV9 and J usage is TRBJ2-3; tentatively, D is TRBD1 or TRBD2 (5 bases each). Between the trimmed V and J ends, which lost 4 bases and 3 bases, there was a span of 21 bases. This CDR3 contains 17 residues. Germline-derived CDR1 and CDR2 are SGDLS and YYNGEE.

The chain is built from TRBV28 and TRBJ2-1; 13 bases are a match to TRBD2. The CDR3 covers 14 residues. Germline CDR1 and CDR2: MDHEN and SYDVKM. V trimming: 4 bases; J trimming: 6 bases; junction bases outside the gene matches: 0. The CDR3 sequence: CASSWTSGSNEQFF. The CDR3 DNA follows: TGTGCCAGCAGTTGGACTAGCGGGAGCAATGAGCAGTTCTTC.

Regarding this clone: Additional DNA sequences in this sample encode the identical CDR3. The chain has TRBV18 and TRBJ1-1; tentative D call: TRBD1 (5 bases). V was trimmed by 2 bases and J by 1 base, leaving 5 bases between them. Germline loops: CDR1 KGHSH, CDR2 LQKENI. The CDR3 spans 13 residues. The CDR3 spells CASSPTGNTEAFF. The CDR3 DNA reads as TGTGCCAGCTCACCAACAGGGAACACTGAAGCTTTCTTT.

This clone showed up just once. The chain employs TRBV6-5 and TRBJ2-7, with D hard to call. Germline V lookup: CDR1 MNHEY, CDR2 SVGAGI. The CDR3 runs 12 residues. The V gene lost 8 bases and the J gene lost 2 bases, with 10 bases spanning the gap. The CDR3 protein is CASSPNPYEQYF. The CDR3 DNA follows: TGTGCCAGCTCCCCGAATCCCTACGAGCAGTACTTC.

V gene TRBV28 combines with J gene TRBJ1-2; 7 bases are shared with TRBD1. Germline V gives CDR1 MDHEN, CDR2 SYDVKM. The ends lost 1 base at V and 11 bases at J; junction bases unmatched: 4. The CDR3 runs to 12 residues. CDR3 loop: CASSLFPTGYTF. CDR3 DNA sequence: TGTGCCAGCAGTTTATTCCCGACAGGGTACACCTTC.

The J gene is TRBJ2-7, the V gene TRBV27; 8 bases match TRBD2. The germline gives CDR1 MNHEY, CDR2 SMNVEV (reference sequence). Unmatched junction bases numbered 9, after V lost 7 bases and J lost 1 base. CDR3 length: 15 amino acids. CDR3 DNA sequence: TGTGCCAGCAAGGAGGATCTAGCGGGTTCCTACGAGCAGTACTTC. It yields the protein CASKEDLAGSYEQYF.

The V call is TRBV7-9, the J call TRBJ1-5; unclear D gene. Trimming removed 2 bases at V and 6 bases at J, with 8 bases between. The germline V gene encodes CDR1 SEHNR and CDR2 FQNEAQ (reference sequence). The CDR3 totals 13 residues. DNA of the CDR3: TGTGCCAGCAGCTTACAAGGATTTCAGCCCCAGCATTTT. Protein: CASSLQGFQPQHF.

The gene calls are TRBV9 and TRBJ2-7, with D perhaps being TRBD1 or TRBD2 (6 bases each). CDR3 length equals 13 residues. The germline V gene encodes CDR1 SGDLS and CDR2 YYNGEE. V dropped 0 bases and J dropped 6 bases, with 10 bases sitting between them. CDR3 in amino acids: CASSVATGAEQYF. The CDR3 DNA follows: TGTGCCAGCAGCGTAGCTACGGGGGCCGAGCAGTACTTC.